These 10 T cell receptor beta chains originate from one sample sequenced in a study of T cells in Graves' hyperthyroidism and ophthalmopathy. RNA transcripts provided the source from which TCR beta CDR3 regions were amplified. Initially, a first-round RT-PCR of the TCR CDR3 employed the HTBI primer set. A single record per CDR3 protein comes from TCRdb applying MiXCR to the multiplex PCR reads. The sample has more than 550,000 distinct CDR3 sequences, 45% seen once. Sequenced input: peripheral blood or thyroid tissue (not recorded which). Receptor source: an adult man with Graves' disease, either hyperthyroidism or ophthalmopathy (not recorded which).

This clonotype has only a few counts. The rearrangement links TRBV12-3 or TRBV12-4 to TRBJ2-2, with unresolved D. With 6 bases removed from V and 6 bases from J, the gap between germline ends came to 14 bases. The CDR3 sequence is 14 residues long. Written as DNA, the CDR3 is TGTGCCAGCAGCAATATAGCTTGGTCCGGGGAGCTGTTTTTT. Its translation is CASSNIAWSGELFF.

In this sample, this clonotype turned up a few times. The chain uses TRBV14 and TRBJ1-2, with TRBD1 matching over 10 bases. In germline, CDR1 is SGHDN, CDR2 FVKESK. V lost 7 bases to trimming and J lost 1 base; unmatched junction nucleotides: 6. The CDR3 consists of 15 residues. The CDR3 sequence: CASTLGTGVNYGYTF. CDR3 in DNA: TGTGCCAGCACCCTTGGGACAGGGGTTAACTATGGCTACACCTTC.

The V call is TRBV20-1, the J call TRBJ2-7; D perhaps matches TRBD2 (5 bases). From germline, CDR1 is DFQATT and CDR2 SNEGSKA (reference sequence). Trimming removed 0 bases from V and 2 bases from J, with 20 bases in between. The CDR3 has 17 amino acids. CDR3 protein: CSARDEPHGSDPYEQYF. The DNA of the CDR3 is TGCAGTGCTAGAGATGAACCGCACGGTAGCGATCCCTACGAGCAGTACTTC.

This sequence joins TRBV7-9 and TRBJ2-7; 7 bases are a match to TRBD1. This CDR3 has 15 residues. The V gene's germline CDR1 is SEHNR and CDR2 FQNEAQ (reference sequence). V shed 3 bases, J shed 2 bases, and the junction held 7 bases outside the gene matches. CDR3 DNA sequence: TGTGCCAGCAGCTTCCGGGACAGCACGACCTACGAGCAGTACTTC. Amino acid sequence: CASSFRDSTTYEQYF.

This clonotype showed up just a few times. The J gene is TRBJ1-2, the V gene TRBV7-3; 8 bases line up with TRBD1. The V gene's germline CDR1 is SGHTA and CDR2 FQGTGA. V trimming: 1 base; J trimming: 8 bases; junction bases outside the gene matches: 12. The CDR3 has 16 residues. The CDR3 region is CASSLSPWGQGAGYTF. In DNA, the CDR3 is TGTGCCAGCAGCTTAAGCCCCTGGGGGCAGGGGGCGGGCTACACCTTC.

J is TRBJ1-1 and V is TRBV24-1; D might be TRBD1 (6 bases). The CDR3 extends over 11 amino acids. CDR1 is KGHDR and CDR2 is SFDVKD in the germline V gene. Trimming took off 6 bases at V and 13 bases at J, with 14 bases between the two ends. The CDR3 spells CATSRQGKDFF. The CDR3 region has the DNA TGTGCCACCAGTAGGCAGGGGAAAGATTTCTTT.

The CDR3 region is CASSLGAARGSDEQYF. The CDR3 region has the DNA TGTGCCAGCAGCTTAGGCGCGGCCCGAGGCTCCGATGAGCAGTACTTC. V usage is TRBV7-6 and J usage is TRBJ2-7; D is undetermined. This CDR3 has 16 amino acids. V dropped 1 base and J dropped 7 bases, with 20 bases sitting between them. CDR1 is SGHVS, CDR2 FNYEAQ, per germline.

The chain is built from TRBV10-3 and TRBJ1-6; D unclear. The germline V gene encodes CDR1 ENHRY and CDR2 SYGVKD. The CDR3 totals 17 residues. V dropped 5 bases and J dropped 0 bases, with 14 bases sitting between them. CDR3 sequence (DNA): TGTGCCATCAGTTTAGGCCTGATGAGCTCCTATAATTCACCCCTCCACTTT. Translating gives CAISLGLMSSYNSPLHF.

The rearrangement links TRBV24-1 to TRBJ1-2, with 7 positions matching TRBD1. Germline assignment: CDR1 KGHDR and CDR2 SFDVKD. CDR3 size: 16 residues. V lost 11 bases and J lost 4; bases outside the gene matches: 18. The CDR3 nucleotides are TGTGCCAGCAGCGTTGACCCAGGGACAGTTGGCTATGGCTACACCTTC. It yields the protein CASSVDPGTVGYGYTF.

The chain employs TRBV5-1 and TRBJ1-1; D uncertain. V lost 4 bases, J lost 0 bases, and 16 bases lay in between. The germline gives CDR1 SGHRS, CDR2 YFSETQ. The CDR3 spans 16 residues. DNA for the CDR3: TGCGCCAGCAGCCGGGAGGGCGGCGGAGTGAACACTGAAGCTTTCTTT. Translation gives CASSREGGGVNTEAFF.